This T cell receptor (beta chain) was captured by sequencing in a study of T-cell reconstitution after alpha-beta-depleted transplantation in children. Points from the study as a whole: Expanded graft clones numbering several hundred reportedly gave rise to alpha-beta T cells about two months after transplant. The origin of high day-60 TCRbeta diversity in some patients lay in surviving recipient T cells and thymic progenitors. The authors attributed T-cell counts and diversity one year after transplant mostly to newly produced T cells.

Details on this clonotype: Antigen: not known.

Using unique molecular identifiers, the investigators prepared the TCRbeta library. TCRdb redid the calling of the PCR reads with MiXCR, one entry per CDR3 protein. The profile shows roughly 310,000 distinct CDR3 sequences, around 25% of them singletons. Material: PBMCs, mostly from graft donor cells, obtained 180 days after TCRalphabeta/CD19-depleted stem cell transplant. The TCR was taken from a male patient under 18 who had a stem cell transplant for acute lymphoblastic leukemia, so the T cells may come from the graft donor.

CDR3 residues: CASSQPTGRQETQYF. The CDR3 DNA sequence: TGCGCCAGCAGCCAACCGACAGGGCGGCAAGAGACCCAGTACTTC. This rearrangement joins TRBV4-1 to TRBJ2-5; 7 bases match TRBD1. CDR3 length: 15 amino acids. Germline loops: CDR1 MGHRA, CDR2 YSYEKL. Germline trimming cut 2 bases from V and 2 bases from J; bases unmatched to any gene: 5.